Shown below are 9 T cell receptor beta chains from a single sample sequenced in a study of blood T cell repertoires in COVID-19. The table came from immunoSEQ multiplex PCR; TCRdb's copy has only in-frame clones and leaves some out. Seen here are some 240,000 clones, approximately 88% observed once, and the top ten hold about a tenth. The sample consisted of peripheral blood. The receptors were gathered from a woman in her 70s with COVID-19, enrolled during active disease.

This chain links TRBV30 with TRBJ2-1; 10 bases fit TRBD2. Germline V lookup: CDR1 GTSNPN, CDR2 SVGIG (reference sequence). The CDR3 contains 16 residues. With 7 bases clipped from V and 3 bases from J, the junction kept 12 bases outside the gene matches. The CDR3 reads CAFIRAGGTNYNEQFF. In DNA form, the CDR3 reads TGTGCCTTTATCCGAGCGGGAGGGACTAACTACAATGAGCAGTTCTTC.

This sequence joins TRBV15 and TRBJ1-2; TRBD1 might be the D (6 bases). The germline gives CDR1 LNHNV, CDR2 YYDKDF (reference sequence). V lost 4 bases, J lost 6 bases, and 24 bases lay in between. The CDR3 runs to 17 residues. The CDR3 DNA follows: TGTGCCACCAGCACCCCCCTGGGGGCTTCAGTTGAGAATGGCTACACCTTC. Encoded protein: CATSTPLGASVENGYTF. Variable domain in full (rest from reference TRBV15 and TRBJ1-2): DAMVIQNPRYQVTQFGKPVTLSCSQTLNHNVMYWYQQKSSQAPKLLFHYYDKDFNNEADTPDNFQSRRPNTSFCFLDIRSPGLGDTAMYLCATSTPLGASVENGYTFGSGTRLTVV.

This clone appeared a single time. The rearrangement joins TRBV2 to TRBJ1-3; no reliable D call. The CDR3 sequence is 13 residues long. Per germline, CDR1 SNHLY and CDR2 FYNNEI. Trimming shortened V by 4 bases and J by 7 bases, and 11 bases separated the two germline ends. CDR3 amino acids: CASSVNIGNTIYF. In nucleotides, the CDR3 is TGTGCCAGCAGTGTAAATATCGGGAACACCATATATTTT.

The chain employs TRBV2 and TRBJ2-1, with D possibly matching TRBD2 (6 bases). Looked up from germline, CDR1 is SNHLY and CDR2 is FYNNEI. The CDR3 length is 12 residues. V lost 8 bases, J lost 9 bases, and 14 bases lay in between. CDR3 DNA: TGTGCCAGCGAGACTAGTCGGGTTGAGCAGTTCTTC. Amino acid sequence: CASETSRVEQFF.

The chain employs TRBV6-5 and TRBJ2-7; weak D call: TRBD1 (6 bases). The V gene lost 2 bases and the J gene lost 0 bases, with 11 bases spanning the gap. CDR1 and CDR2 (germline): MNHEY, SVGAGI. The CDR3 consists of 15 residues. This chain's CDR3 is CASSYRDTSSYEQYF. The CDR3 region has the DNA TGTGCCAGCAGTTACCGGGACACGAGCTCCTACGAGCAGTACTTC.

This chain connects TRBV6-6 to TRBJ2-5; 7 bases are a match to TRBD2. CDR1 MNHNY and CDR2 SVGAGI come from the germline V gene (reference sequence). The CDR3 extends over 15 amino acids. The J segment lost 0 bases and the V segment lost 0 bases, leaving 1 base of the junction unmatched. The CDR3 DNA is TGTGCCAGCAGTTACTCGGGAGGGTACCAAGAGACCCAGTACTTC. This translates into CASSYSGGYQETQYF.

V gene TRBV18 combines with J gene TRBJ1-5, with D hard to call. Germline V gene data show CDR1 as KGHSH and CDR2 as LQKENI. This CDR3 is built from 18 residues. With 4 bases removed from V and 3 bases from J, the gap between germline ends came to 22 bases. The CDR3, as DNA: TGTGCCAGCTCACGTTACCGGGAGCCCGGGCCCAACAATCAGCCCCAGCATTTT. This encodes CASSRYREPGPNNQPQHF. The whole variable domain, remainder taken from reference TRBV18 and TRBJ1-5, is NAGVMQNPRHLVRRRGQEARLRCSPMKGHSHVYWYRQLPEEGLKFMVYLQKENIIDESGMPKERFSAEFPKEGPSILRIQQVVRGDSAAYFCASSRYREPGPNNQPQHFGDGTRLSIL.

The rearrangement links TRBV7-2 to TRBJ1-1; TRBD1 might be the D (5 bases). The V end lost 1 base, the J end lost 8 bases, and 17 bases lay between the germline ends. Germline V gene lookup returns CDR1 SGHTA and CDR2 FQGNSA. This CDR3 spans 15 amino acids. The CDR3 spells CASSLGWGGAWEAFF. CDR3 in DNA: TGTGCCAGCAGCTTAGGATGGGGGGGTGCCTGGGAAGCTTTCTTT.

The gene calls are TRBV3-1 (or the pseudogene TRBV3-2) and TRBJ2-3; no firm D call. Germline lookup yields CDR1 LGHDT and CDR2 YNNKEL (reference sequence). Trimming removed 3 bases from V and 6 bases from J, with 4 bases in between. The CDR3 is 11 amino acids. The CDR3 nucleotides are TGTGCCAGCAGCCAGGAGGATACGCAGTATTTT. As protein: CASSQEDTQYF.